A single TCR beta chain is shown here with its context. The data derive from a study of blood T cell repertoires in COVID-19. The wider study: Italy, Spain and the United States were the sources of the convalescent and acute COVID-19 samples. Sources were T cells, B-cell-depleted T cells, or PBMCs; the material itself was cDNA or gDNA.

The V gene's germline CDR1 is MNHEY and CDR2 SVGAGI. The CDR3 consists of 15 residues. V lost 5 bases and J 1 base, leaving 12 bases between the germline ends. Per the authors' pipeline: Amplification of reference gene primers provided the estimated nucleated cell counts. Assay used: immunoSEQ multiplex PCR; TCRdb lists only in-frame clones, some missing. V, J and clone size are taken as reported in that table, and D and trimming were inferred from the DNA itself. The sample consists of hundreds of thousands of clones, 83% of them appearing once. The sequence came from a woman between 40 and 50 years old with active or convalescent COVID-19. The sample was peripheral blood. The chain has TRBV6-5 and TRBJ1-3; D uncertain. The CDR3 protein is CASSPASRSGNTIYF. CDR3 sequence (DNA): TGTGCCAGCAGTCCTGCCAGCAGGTCTGGAAACACCATATATTTT.